Listed below are T cell receptor beta chains from one sample, sequenced in a study of regulatory T cells in long-lasting Graves disease. TCRdb re-called the multiplex PCR reads with MiXCR, one entry per CDR3 protein. The profile shows about 220,000 distinct CDR3 sequences, approximately 18% of them singletons. In addition, the sample was reused for a study of T cells in Graves' hyperthyroidism and ophthalmopathy.

The sequences come from peripheral blood mononuclear cells (PBMCs), collected at new diagnosis, from a patient treated with antithyroid drugs. These TCRs come from a woman in her thirties with Graves disease. The CDR3 runs from the conserved cysteine through the conserved F or W. Each record gives: J gene, clone size, D gene, V gene, CDR3 protein. A D gene is named only where the DNA matches it firmly. The listing skips clone size in some rows; elsewhere it reads once, few, many or a size class.

TRBJ2-7 | - | TRBD2 | TRBV4-1 | CASSQAPVAGGPNEQYF
TRBJ2-4 | few | TRBD2 | TRBV20-1 | CSARIPTSGGPLNIQYF
TRBJ1-4 | many | TRBD1 | TRBV5-1 | CASSWAVQGMGEKLFF
TRBJ2-1 | many | TRBD2 | TRBV6-1 | CASSEWASGGINEQFF
TRBJ2-2 | - | - | TRBV7-2 | CASGGRPSNTGELFF
TRBJ2-2 | - | - | TRBV6-2/TRBV6-3 | CASSYLYPTGELFF
TRBJ1-2 | - | - | TRBV5-1 | CASSGTRRTF
TRBJ1-5 | many | - | TRBV27 | CASSLTPYSNQPQHF
TRBJ1-5 | many | - | TRBV18 | CASSRTDLNQPQHF
TRBJ2-3 | few | - | TRBV5-1 | CASGVDGRTDTQYF
TRBJ1-1 | many | - | TRBV12-3/TRBV12-4 | CASSRQVPGTEAFF
TRBJ1-5 | once | TRBD1 | TRBV28 | CASSLDRGLAQPQHF
TRBJ2-7 | many | TRBD1 | TRBV28 | CASTRGQHYEQYF
TRBJ2-7 | many | - | TRBV30 | CAWTRDMSYEQYF
TRBJ2-5 | many | TRBD2 | TRBV6-2/TRBV6-3 | CASSEAGWETQYF
TRBJ2-5 | - | - | TRBV4-1 | CASSQDRTARLWAQYF
TRBJ1-6 | - | TRBD1 | TRBV9 | CASSGDRADNSPLHF
TRBJ1-1 | many | TRBD1 | TRBV6-2/TRBV6-3 | CASSYSQGAFGNTEAFF
TRBJ1-2 | many | - | TRBV27 | CASSGGGTNYGYTF
TRBJ1-1 | - | TRBD1 | TRBV10-3 | CAIRAGQGETEAFF
TRBJ2-3 | - | - | TRBV30 | CAWSVTGGTSTDTQYF
TRBJ2-7 | many | - | TRBV28 | CASSATYEQYF
TRBJ2-5 | many | - | TRBV20-1 | CSAREARPVTGVWETQYF
TRBJ2-7 | many | - | TRBV28 | CASSQQGVGPYEQYF
TRBJ2-5 | - | - | TRBV7-2 | CASSLATGSGTQYF
TRBJ1-1 | many | TRBD1 | TRBV28 | CASSPWDRNTEAFF
TRBJ1-1 | few | - | TRBV5-4 | CASSSRGTPPKGTEAFF
TRBJ1-6 | many | TRBD1 | TRBV20-1 | CSADPGQGVSPLHF
TRBJ2-1 | many | - | TRBV11-2 | CASSLEWRNEQFF
TRBJ2-7 | many | - | TRBV9 | CASSVGSASSYEQYF
TRBJ1-6 | many | TRBD1 | TRBV9 | CASSLRGTGAGSPLHF
TRBJ2-5 | many | - | TRBV3-1 | CASSLQRGGRETQYF
TRBJ1-2 | many | - | TRBV12-3/TRBV12-4 | CASSLRGIGGGYTF
TRBJ1-6 | many | TRBD1 | TRBV20-1 | CSARDGQGESSPLHF
TRBJ1-5 | - | - | TRBV6-2/TRBV6-3 | CAGGEYSNQPQHF
TRBJ1-6 | many | - | TRBV12-3/TRBV12-4 | CASSLVRQGRNSPLHF
TRBJ1-5 | many | - | TRBV7-2 | CASSLADVFFSNQPQHF
TRBJ1-2 | - | TRBD1 | TRBV28 | CASQSLRQGDKSYGYTF
TRBJ2-5 | - | - | TRBV20-1 | CSASPGLETQYF
TRBJ1-6 | many | TRBD1 | TRBV6-1 | CASQAGGQRFIYNSPLHF
TRBJ1-2 | many | - | TRBV3-1 | CASSRGGLQGYTF
TRBJ1-2 | many | - | TRBV12-5 | CASGRGSYGYTF
TRBJ2-7 | many | - | TRBV5-1 | CASSPVEDEQYF
TRBJ1-5 | many | - | TRBV30 | CAWSPGNGNQPQHF
TRBJ2-7 | many | TRBD1 | TRBV29-1 | CSVRGTGGLYEQYF
TRBJ1-2 | many | - | TRBV19 | CASVISSTWYGYTF
TRBJ2-2 | many | TRBD2 | TRBV7-8 | CASSPGLADTGELFF
TRBJ1-1 | many | - | TRBV6-1 | CASSERSHTEAFF
TRBJ2-5 | many | TRBD1 | TRBV2 | CASSSYRGTYQETQYF